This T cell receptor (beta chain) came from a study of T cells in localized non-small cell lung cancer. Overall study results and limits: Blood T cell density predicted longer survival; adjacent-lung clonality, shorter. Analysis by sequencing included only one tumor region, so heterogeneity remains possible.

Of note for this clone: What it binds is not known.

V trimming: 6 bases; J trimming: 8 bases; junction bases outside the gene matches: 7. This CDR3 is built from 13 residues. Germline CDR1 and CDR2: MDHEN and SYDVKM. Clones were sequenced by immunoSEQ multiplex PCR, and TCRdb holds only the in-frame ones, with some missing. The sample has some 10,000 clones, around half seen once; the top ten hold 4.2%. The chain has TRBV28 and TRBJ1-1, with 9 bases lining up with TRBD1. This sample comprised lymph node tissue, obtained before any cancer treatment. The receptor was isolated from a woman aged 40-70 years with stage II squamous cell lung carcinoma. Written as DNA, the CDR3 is TGTGCCAGCAGCCTCCTCGGGACAGGGGAAGCTTTCTTT. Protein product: CASSLLGTGEAFF. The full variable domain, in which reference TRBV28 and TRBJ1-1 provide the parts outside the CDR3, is DVKVTQSSRYLVKRTGEKVFLECVQDMDHENMFWYRQDPGLGLRLIYFSYDVKMKEKGDIPEGYSVSREKKERFSLILESASTNQTSMYLCASSLLGTGEAFFGQGTRLTVV.